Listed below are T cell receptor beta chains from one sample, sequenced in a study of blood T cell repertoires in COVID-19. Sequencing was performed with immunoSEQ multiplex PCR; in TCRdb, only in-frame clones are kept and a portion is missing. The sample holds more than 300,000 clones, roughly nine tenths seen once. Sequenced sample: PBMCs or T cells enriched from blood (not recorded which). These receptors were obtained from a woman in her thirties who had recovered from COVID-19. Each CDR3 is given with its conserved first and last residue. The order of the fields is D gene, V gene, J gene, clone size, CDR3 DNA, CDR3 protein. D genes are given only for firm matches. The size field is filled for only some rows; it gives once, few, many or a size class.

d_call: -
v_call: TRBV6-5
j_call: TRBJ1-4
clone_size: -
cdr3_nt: TGTGCCAGCAGTCGACTCGGTGAAAAACTGTTTTTT
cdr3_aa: CASSRLGEKLFF

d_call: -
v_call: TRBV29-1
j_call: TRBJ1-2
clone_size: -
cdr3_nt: TGCAGCGTTGAGGACACCTCCTATGGCTACACCTTC
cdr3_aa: CSVEDTSYGYTF

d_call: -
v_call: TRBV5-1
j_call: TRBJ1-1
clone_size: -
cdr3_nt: TGCGCCAGCAGCTTGGCAGAGGGTGGCACTGAAGCTTTCTTT
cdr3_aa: CASSLAEGGTEAFF

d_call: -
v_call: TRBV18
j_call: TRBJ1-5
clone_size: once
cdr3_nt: TGTGCCAGCTCACCACTTGGACAGATAAATCAGCCCCAGCATTTT
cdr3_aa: CASSPLGQINQPQHF

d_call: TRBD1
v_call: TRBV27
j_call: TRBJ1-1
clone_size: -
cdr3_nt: TGTGCCAGCAGTTTAACCGGGACAGGGAACACTGAAGCTTTCTTT
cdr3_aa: CASSLTGTGNTEAFF

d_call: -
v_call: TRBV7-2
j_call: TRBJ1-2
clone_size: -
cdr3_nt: TGTGCCAGCAGCTTAGGAGGGCCAAACTATGGCTACACCTTC
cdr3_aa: CASSLGGPNYGYTF

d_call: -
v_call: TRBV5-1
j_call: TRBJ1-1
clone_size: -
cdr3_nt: TGCGCCAGCAGCTTGGGTTACGGGGGATTCACTGAAGCTTTCTTT
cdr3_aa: CASSLGYGGFTEAFF

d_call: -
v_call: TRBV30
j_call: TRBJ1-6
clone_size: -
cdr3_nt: TGTGCCTGGAAAGCTAGGGACACAAATTCACCCCTCCACTTT
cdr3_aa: CAWKARDTNSPLHF

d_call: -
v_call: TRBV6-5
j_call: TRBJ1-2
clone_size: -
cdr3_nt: TGTGCCAGCAACACCGGGACAAGTGGCTACACCTTC
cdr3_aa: CASNTGTSGYTF

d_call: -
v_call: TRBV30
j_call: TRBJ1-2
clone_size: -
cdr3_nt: TGTGCCTGGAGTGATGGAATGACAGGTCTAAGAGGCTACACCTTC
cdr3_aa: CAWSDGMTGLRGYTF

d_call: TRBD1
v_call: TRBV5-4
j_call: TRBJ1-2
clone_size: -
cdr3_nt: TGTGCCAGCAGCTCGACGACACAGGGGGCGGTGGGAGGCTACACCTTC
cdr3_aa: CASSSTTQGAVGGYTF

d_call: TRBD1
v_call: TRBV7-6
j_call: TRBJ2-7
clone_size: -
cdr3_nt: TGTGCCAGCAGCAGAGGACAGGCCGAAACCTACGAGCAGTACTTC
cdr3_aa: CASSRGQAETYEQYF

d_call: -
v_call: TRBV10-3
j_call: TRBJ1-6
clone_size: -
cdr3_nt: TGTGCCATCAGTGATTCCTATTCACCCCTCCACTTT
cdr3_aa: CAISDSYSPLHF

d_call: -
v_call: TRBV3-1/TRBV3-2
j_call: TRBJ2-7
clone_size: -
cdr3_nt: TGTGCCAGCAGCCAAGATCACGACATAGTCTACGAGCAGTACTTC
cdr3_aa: CASSQDHDIVYEQYF

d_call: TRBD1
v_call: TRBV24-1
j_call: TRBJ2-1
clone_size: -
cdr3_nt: TGTGCCACCAGTGAGACAGGGTTGAGGCAGTTCTTC
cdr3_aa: CATSETGLRQFF

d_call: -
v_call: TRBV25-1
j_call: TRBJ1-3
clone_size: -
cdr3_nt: TGTGCCAGCAGTGAATCAGGGTACGGAAACACCATATATTTT
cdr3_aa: CASSESGYGNTIYF

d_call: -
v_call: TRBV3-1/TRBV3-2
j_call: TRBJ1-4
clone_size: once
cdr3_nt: TGTGCCAGCAGCCAAGGAGCCCGTTGGGAAAAACTGTTTTTT
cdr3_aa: CASSQGARWEKLFF

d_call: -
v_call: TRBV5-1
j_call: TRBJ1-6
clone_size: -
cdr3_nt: TGCGCCAGCAGCTTGGCCGGCCAGGCCAACAATAATTCACCCCTCCACTTT
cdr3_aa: CASSLAGQANNNSPLHF

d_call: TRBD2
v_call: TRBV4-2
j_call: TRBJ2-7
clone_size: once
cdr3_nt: TGTGCCAGCAGCCAAGGTATCGGGGGGGCCTACGAGCAGTACTTC
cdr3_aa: CASSQGIGGAYEQYF

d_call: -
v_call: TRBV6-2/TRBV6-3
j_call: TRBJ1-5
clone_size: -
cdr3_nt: TGTGCCAGCAGTTCGGACATTGGAGGGATCTTGGGCAATCAGCCCCAGCATTTT
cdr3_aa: CASSSDIGGILGNQPQHF

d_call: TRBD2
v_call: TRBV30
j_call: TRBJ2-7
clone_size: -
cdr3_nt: TGTGCCTGGAGCCCAGCGGGGGGCTACGAGCAGTACTTC
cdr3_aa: CAWSPAGGYEQYF

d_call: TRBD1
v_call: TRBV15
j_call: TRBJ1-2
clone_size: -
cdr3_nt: TGTGCCACCAGCGCCCGGTGGGGACAGGGCTTTGGCTACACCTTC
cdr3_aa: CATSARWGQGFGYTF

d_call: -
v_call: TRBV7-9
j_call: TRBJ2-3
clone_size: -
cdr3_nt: TGTGCCAGCAGCCATCGCAGGGGTGTGGCAGATACGCAGTATTTT
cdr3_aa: CASSHRRGVADTQYF

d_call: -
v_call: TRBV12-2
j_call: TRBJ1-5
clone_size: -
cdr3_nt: TGTGCAAGTCGCCGGGATCAGCCCCAGCATTTT
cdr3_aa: CASRRDQPQHF

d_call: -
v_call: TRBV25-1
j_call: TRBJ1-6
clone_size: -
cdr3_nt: TGTGCCAGCAGTGACGGGAATAATTCACCCCTCCACTTT
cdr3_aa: CASSDGNNSPLHF

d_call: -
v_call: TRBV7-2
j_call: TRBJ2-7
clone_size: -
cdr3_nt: TGTGCCAGCAGTCCCGAGTTAATACACGAGCAGTACTTC
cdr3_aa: CASSPELIHEQYF

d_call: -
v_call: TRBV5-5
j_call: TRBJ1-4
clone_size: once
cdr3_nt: TGTGCCAGCAGCTGGACGGGGGACGAAAAACTGTTTTTT
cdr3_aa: CASSWTGDEKLFF

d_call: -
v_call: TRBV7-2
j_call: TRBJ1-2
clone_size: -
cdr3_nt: TGTGCCAGCAGCGGCTGGCGGGAGGACTATGGCTACACCTTC
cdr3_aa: CASSGWREDYGYTF

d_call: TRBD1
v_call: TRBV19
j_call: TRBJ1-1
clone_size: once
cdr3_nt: TGTGCCAGTAGTACGAGAAGGGGGCGAATGAACACTGAAGCTTTCTTT
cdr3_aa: CASSTRRGRMNTEAFF

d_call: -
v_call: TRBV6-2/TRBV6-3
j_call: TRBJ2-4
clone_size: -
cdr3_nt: TGTGCCAGCAGTTACTCGCAGGCGCCGCTAGCCAAAAACATTCAGTACTTC
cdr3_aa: CASSYSQAPLAKNIQYF

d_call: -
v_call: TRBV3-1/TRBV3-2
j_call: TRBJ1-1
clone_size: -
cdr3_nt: TGTGCCAGCAGCCAAGCGACGGGTCGGAACACTGAAGCTTTCTTT
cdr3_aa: CASSQATGRNTEAFF

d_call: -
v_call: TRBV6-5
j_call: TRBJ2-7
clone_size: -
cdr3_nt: TGTGCCAGCAGTTACCTCCCGTCCTACGAGCAGTACTTC
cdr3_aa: CASSYLPSYEQYF

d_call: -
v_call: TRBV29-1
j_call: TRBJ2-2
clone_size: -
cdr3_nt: TGCAGCGTTGAAGTTCAGGGAAACACCGGGGAGCTGTTTTTT
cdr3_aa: CSVEVQGNTGELFF

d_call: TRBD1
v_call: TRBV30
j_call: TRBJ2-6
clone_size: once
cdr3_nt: TGTGCCTGGAGTACAGGGGGCCCCTCCTCTGGGGCCAACGTCCTGACTTTC
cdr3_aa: CAWSTGGPSSGANVLTF

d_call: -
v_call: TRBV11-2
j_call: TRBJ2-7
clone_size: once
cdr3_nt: TGTGCCAGCAGCAGGTACAGAGACTACGAGCAGTACTTC
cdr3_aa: CASSRYRDYEQYF

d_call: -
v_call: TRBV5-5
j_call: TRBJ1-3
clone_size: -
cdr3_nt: TGTGCCAGCAGCTTGGCCGGGGGGCAGACCTCTGTGGGAAACACCATATATTTT
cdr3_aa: CASSLAGGQTSVGNTIYF

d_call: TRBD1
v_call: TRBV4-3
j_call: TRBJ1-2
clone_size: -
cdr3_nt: TGCGCCAGCAGTCCGGGACAGGGGCATGGCTACACCTTC
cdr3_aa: CASSPGQGHGYTF

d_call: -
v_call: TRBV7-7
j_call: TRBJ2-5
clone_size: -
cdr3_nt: TGTGCTAGCAGCCCCCGGGAGACCCAGTACTTC
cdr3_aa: CASSPRETQYF

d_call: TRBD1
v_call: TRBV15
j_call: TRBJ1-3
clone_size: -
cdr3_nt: TGTGCCACCAGCAGACAGGACAGGGTCTTTGGAAACACCATATATTTT
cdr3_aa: CATSRQDRVFGNTIYF

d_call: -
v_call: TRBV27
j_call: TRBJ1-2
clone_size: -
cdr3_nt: TGTGCCAGCAGTCTTAAACAGGGTAGCCATGGCTACACCTTC
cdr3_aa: CASSLKQGSHGYTF

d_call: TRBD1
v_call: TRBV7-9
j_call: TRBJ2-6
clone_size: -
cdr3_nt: TGTGCCAGCAGCTTAGCAGGGACAGGGGCGTCTGGGGCCAACGTCCTGACTTTC
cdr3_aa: CASSLAGTGASGANVLTF

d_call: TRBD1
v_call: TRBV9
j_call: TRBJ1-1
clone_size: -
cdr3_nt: TGTGCCAGCAGCCCCCACTTAGGGACAGAAAGTGAAGCTTTCTTT
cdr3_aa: CASSPHLGTESEAFF

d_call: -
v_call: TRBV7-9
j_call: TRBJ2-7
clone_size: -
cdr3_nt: TGTGCCAGCAGCTTAGACAGGCAAGGAGACGAGCAGTACTTC
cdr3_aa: CASSLDRQGDEQYF

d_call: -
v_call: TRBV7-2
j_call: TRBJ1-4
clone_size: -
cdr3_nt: TGTGCCAGCAGCTCGACGGCGGCAACTAATGAAAAACTGTTTTTT
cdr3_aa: CASSSTAATNEKLFF

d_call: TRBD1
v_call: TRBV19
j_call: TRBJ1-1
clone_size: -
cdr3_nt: TGTGCCAGTAGTCAACAGGGGACAAACACTGAAGCTTTCTTT
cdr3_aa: CASSQQGTNTEAFF

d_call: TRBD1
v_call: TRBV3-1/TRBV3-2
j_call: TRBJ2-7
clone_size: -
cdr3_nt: TGTGCCAGCAGCCCCCTCACACAGGGGGGTTCGGGGGAGCAGTACTTC
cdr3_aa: CASSPLTQGGSGEQYF

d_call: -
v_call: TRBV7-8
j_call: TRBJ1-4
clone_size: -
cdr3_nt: TGTGCCAGCAGCTGGGGAGGGAATGAAAAACTGTTTTTT
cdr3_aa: CASSWGGNEKLFF

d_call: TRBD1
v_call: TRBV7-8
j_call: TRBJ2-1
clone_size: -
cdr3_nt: TGTGCCAGCAGCTCGGACAGGGGGGGGTACAATGAGCAGTTCTTC
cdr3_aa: CASSSDRGGYNEQFF

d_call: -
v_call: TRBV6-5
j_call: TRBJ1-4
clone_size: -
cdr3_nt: TGTGCCACCTACGCGGGTCTGCCTCTGGGTGAAAAACTGTTTTTT
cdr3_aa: CATYAGLPLGEKLFF

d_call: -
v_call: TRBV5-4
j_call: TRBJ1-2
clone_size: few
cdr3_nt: TGTGCCAGCAGCTTGGCCGGCAGGTCAAACTATGGCTACACCTTC
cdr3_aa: CASSLAGRSNYGYTF

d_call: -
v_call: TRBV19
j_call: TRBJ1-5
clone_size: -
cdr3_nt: TGTGCCAGTAGGGACAGTAATAGCAATCAGCCCCAGCATTTT
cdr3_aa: CASRDSNSNQPQHF

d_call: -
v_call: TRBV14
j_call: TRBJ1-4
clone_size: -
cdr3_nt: TGTGCCAGCAGCCACGCGGGACGGAATGAAAAACTGTTTTTT
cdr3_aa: CASSHAGRNEKLFF

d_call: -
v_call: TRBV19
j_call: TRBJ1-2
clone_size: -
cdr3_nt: TGTGCCAGTAACCCGACAGGATATGGCTACACCTTC
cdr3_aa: CASNPTGYGYTF

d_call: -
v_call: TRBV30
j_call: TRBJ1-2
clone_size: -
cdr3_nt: TGTGCCTGGAGTGATGACAGCTACTATGGCTACACCTTC
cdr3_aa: CAWSDDSYYGYTF

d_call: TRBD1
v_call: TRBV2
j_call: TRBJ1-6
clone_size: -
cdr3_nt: TGTGCCAGCCAAGGTACCGGGACAGGGACTTCACCCCTCCACTTT
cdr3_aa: CASQGTGTGTSPLHF

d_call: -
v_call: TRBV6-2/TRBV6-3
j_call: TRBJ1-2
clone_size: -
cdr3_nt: TGTGCCAGCAGCGGAGCCGGTACGGACTATGGCTACACCTTC
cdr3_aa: CASSGAGTDYGYTF

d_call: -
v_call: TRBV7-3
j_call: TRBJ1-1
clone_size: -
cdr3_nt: TGTGCCAGCAGCTTATCCAGGGGAAGCACTGAAGCTTTCTTT
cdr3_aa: CASSLSRGSTEAFF

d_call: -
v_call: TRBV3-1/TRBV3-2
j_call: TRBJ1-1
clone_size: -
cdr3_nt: TGTGCCAGCAGCCTCCGGGCGGGAGGCGCTGAAGCTTTCTTT
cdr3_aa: CASSLRAGGAEAFF

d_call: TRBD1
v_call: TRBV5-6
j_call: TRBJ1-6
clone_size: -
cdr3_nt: TGTGCCAGCAGACAATACAGGGGAGATCTCTATAATTCACCCCTCCACTTT
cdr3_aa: CASRQYRGDLYNSPLHF